The next 14 T cell receptor beta chains were all read from a single sample in a study of blood T cell repertoires in COVID-19. Measured with immunoSEQ multiplex PCR; TCRdb has only the in-frame clones, and not every one. The sample shows roughly 180,000 clones, roughly 86% of them seen only once. Sequenced material: peripheral blood. All receptors derive from a man aged 35-49 years who had recovered from COVID-19.

V is TRBV30 and J is TRBJ1-4, with a possible D match to TRBD1 (5 bases). Germline loops: CDR1 GTSNPN, CDR2 SVGIG (reference sequence). Between the trimmed V and J ends, which lost 3 bases and 4 bases, there was a span of 15 bases. CDR3 length: 15 residues. The DNA of the CDR3 is TGTGCCTGGAGCGGGACCGGGGGTGGTAATGAAAAACTGTTTTTT. This codes for CAWSGTGGGNEKLFF.

In DNA form, the CDR3 reads TGTGCCAGCATAGAACAGGATTTGGGGAACACTGAAGCTTTCTTT. It encodes CASIEQDLGNTEAFF. The chain carries TRBV7-9 and TRBJ1-1; perhaps TRBD1 as D (5 bases). Germline CDR1 is SEHNR and CDR2 is FQNEAQ (reference sequence). V was trimmed by 7 bases and J by 1 base, leaving 16 bases between them. The CDR3 loop spans 15 amino acids.

DNA for the CDR3: TGTGCCAGTAAACCCAGGGAGAACACTGAAGCTTTCTTT. Its translation is CASKPRENTEAFF. V usage is TRBV14 and J usage is TRBJ1-1; TRBD1 is a possible D gene (5 bases). The CDR3 contains 13 residues. V lost 9 bases, J lost 1 base, and 12 bases lay in between. Germline V gene lookup returns CDR1 SGHDN and CDR2 FVKESK. Based on the CDR3 plus reference TRBV14 and TRBJ1-1, the full variable domain is EAGVTQFPSHSVIEKGQTVTLRCDPISGHDNLYWYRRVMGKEIKFLLHFVKESKQDESGMPNNRFLAERTGGTYSTLKVQPAELEDSGVYFCASKPRENTEAFFGQGTRLTVV.

This clone appeared once. This chain joins TRBV4-1 and TRBJ1-1; D not resolved. The CDR3 contains 15 residues. Germline assignment: CDR1 MGHRA and CDR2 YSYEKL. V was shortened by 0 bases and J by 1 base, with 9 bases between the two germline ends. This chain's CDR3 is CASSQDQAENTEAFF. The CDR3 bases are TGCGCCAGCAGCCAAGATCAGGCAGAGAACACTGAAGCTTTCTTT.

The table lists this clone with a few counts. Other DNA sequences within the sample encode an identical CDR3. The V call is TRBV6-2 or TRBV6-3, the J call TRBJ2-1, with D unclear. This CDR3 spans 11 amino acids. CDR1 is MNHEY, CDR2 SVGEGT, per germline. Trimming removed 4 bases at V and 7 bases at J, with 5 bases between. The CDR3 DNA reads as TGTGCCAGCAGTTTGTATAATGAGCAGTTCTTC. Translation gives CASSLYNEQFF.

This rearrangement joins TRBV5-1 to TRBJ2-3; D ambiguous. V dropped 4 bases and J dropped 2 bases, with 5 bases sitting between them. This CDR3 spans 12 amino acids. CDR1 SGHRS and CDR2 YFSETQ come from the germline V gene. CDR3 sequence (DNA): TGCGCCAGCAGCATAATCACAGATACGCAGTATTTT. Amino acid sequence: CASSIITDTQYF.

The chain carries TRBV27 and TRBJ1-5, with 7 bases matching TRBD1. V was pared by 6 bases and J by 5 bases, with 7 bases of the junction left unmatched. Per germline, CDR1 MNHEY and CDR2 SMNVEV (reference sequence). This CDR3 spans 14 amino acids. The CDR3, as DNA: TGTGCCAGCAGCCCTACAGGGGTGGATCAGCCCCAGCATTTT. As protein: CASSPTGVDQPQHF.

This clone has more than one count but fewer than ten. The V call is TRBV6-2 or TRBV6-3, the J call TRBJ2-7; TRBD2 aligns across 13 bases. J lost 7 bases, V lost 5 bases, and 5 bases had no gene match. The CDR3 has 14 residues. Germline V gene sequence: CDR1 MNHEY, CDR2 SVGEGT. CDR3 loop: CASSTPGLAGEQYF. CDR3 DNA: TGTGCCAGCAGTACCCCGGGACTAGCGGGAGAGCAGTACTTC.

The V and J genes are TRBV24-1 and TRBJ2-1, with 10 bases matching TRBD2. V was pared by 4 bases and J by 8 bases, with 7 bases of the junction left unmatched. This CDR3 is built from 15 residues. Germline CDR1 KGHDR, CDR2 SFDVKD. In DNA, the CDR3 is TGTGCCACCAGTGACGCACTAGCGGGAATCGATGAGCAGTTCTTC. Translated: CATSDALAGIDEQFF.

The chain uses TRBV30 and TRBJ2-7, with 9 bases that match TRBD1. CDR1 GTSNPN and CDR2 SVGIG come from the germline V gene (reference sequence). The CDR3 loop spans 15 amino acids. V lost 0 bases, J lost 6 bases, and 9 bases stayed unmatched. The CDR3 region has the DNA TGTGCCTGGAGTGTCCAGGGACAGGGATTTAGCGAGCAGTACTTC. Amino acid sequence: CAWSVQGQGFSEQYF.

This rearrangement joins TRBV2 to TRBJ1-5; D might be TRBD1 (5 bases). Germline CDR1 and CDR2: SNHLY and FYNNEI. The CDR3 covers 13 residues. The V end was cut by 4 bases, the J end by 7 bases, with 11 bases between. This CDR3 reads CASSGGGFQPQHF. The CDR3 DNA reads TGTGCCAGCAGTGGGGGGGGTTTCCAGCCCCAGCATTTT.

A few counts support this clone. This chain joins TRBV7-2 and TRBJ2-7, with 7 bases lining up with TRBD1. The CDR3 consists of 16 residues. The germline V gene has CDR1 SGHTA and CDR2 FQGNSA. V lost 5 bases and J lost 3; bases outside the gene matches: 13. The CDR3 region has the DNA TGTGCCAGCAGCCTAAATCGGGACAGATGGATCTACGAGCAGTACTTC. It codes for CASSLNRDRWIYEQYF.

This chain connects TRBV6-5 to TRBJ2-3; maybe TRBD2 (5 bases). The V end lost 6 bases, the J end lost 2 bases, and 15 bases lay between the germline ends. The CDR3 covers 15 residues. Germline CDR1 reads MNHEY; CDR2 reads SVGAGI. The CDR3 DNA is TGTGCCAGCAGCGGACTTGTACAGTACACAGATACGCAGTATTTT. Residues: CASSGLVQYTDTQYF.

The gene calls are TRBV19 and TRBJ2-5; a possible D gene is TRBD2 (5 bases). The germline gives CDR1 LNHDA, CDR2 SQIVND (reference sequence). The CDR3 runs to 13 residues. Trimming left V 5 bases short and J 7 bases short, with 14 bases between. The CDR3 protein is CASSPGDFGTQYF. In DNA, the CDR3 is TGTGCCAGTAGTCCCGGGGATTTTGGGACCCAGTACTTC.